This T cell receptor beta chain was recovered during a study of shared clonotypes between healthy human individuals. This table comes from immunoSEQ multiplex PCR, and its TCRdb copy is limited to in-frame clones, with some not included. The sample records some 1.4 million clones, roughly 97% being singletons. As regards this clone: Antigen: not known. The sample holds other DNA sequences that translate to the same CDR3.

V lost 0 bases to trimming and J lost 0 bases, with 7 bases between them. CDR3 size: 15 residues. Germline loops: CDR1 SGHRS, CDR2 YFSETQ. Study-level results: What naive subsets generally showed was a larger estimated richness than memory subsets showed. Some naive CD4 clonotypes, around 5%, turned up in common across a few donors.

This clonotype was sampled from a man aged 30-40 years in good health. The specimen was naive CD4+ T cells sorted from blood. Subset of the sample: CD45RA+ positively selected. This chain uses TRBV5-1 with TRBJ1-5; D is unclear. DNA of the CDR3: TGCGCCAGCAGCTTGGCTGGGGTTAGCAATCAGCCCCAGCATTTT. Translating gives CASSLAGVSNQPQHF.